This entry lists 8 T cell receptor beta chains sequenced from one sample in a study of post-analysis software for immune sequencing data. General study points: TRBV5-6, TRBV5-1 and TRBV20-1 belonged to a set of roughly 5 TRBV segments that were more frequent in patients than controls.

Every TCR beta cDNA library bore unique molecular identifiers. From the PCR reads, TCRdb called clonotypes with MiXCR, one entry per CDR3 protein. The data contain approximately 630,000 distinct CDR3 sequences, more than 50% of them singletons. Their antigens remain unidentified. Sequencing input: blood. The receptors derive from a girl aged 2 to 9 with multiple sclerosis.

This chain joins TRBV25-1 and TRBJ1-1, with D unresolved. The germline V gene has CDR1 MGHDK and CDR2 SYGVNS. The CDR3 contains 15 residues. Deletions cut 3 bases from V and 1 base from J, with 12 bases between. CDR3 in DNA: TGTGCCAGCAGTGAGGCCCAGGTGACGAACACTGAAGCTTTCTTT. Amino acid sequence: CASSEAQVTNTEAFF.

In nucleotides, the CDR3 is TGTGCCAGCAGTTCGACCGTATATCAGCCCCAGCATTTT. Encoded protein: CASSSTVYQPQHF. The rearrangement uses TRBV12-3 or TRBV12-4 and TRBJ1-5; D uncertain. The CDR3 loop spans 13 amino acids. V gave up 4 bases and J gave up 5 bases, with 9 bases separating them.

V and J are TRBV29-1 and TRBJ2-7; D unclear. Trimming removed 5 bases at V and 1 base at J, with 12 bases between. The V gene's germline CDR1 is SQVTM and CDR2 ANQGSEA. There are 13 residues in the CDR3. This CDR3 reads CSVLSSSSYEQYF. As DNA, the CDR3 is TGCAGCGTTCTTTCGTCCAGTTCCTACGAGCAGTACTTC.

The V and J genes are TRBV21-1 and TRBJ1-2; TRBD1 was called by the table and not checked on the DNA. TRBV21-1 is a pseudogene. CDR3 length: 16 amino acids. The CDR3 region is CASSCVFPGSNYGYTF. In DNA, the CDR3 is TGTGCCAGCAGCTGTGTCTTCCCGGGGTCTAACTATGGCTACACCTTC.

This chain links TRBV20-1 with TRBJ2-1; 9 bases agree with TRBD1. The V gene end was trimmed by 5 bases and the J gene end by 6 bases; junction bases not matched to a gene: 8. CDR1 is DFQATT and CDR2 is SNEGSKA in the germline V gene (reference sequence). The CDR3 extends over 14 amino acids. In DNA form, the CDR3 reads TGCAGTGCTCGGGACAGGGAACGGAGCAATGAGCAGTTCTTC. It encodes CSARDRERSNEQFF.

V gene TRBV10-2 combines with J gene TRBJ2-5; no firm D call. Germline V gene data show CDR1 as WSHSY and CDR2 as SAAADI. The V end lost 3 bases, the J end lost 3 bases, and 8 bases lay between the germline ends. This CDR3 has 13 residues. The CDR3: CASSEREEETQYF. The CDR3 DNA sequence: TGCGCCAGCAGTGAAAGGGAAGAAGAGACCCAGTACTTC.

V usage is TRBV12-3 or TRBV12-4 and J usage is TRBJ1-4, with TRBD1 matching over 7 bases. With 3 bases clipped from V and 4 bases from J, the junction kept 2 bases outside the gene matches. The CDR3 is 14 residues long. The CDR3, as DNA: TGTGCCAGCAGTTTCACAGGGGTTAATGAAAAACTGTTTTTT. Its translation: CASSFTGVNEKLFF.

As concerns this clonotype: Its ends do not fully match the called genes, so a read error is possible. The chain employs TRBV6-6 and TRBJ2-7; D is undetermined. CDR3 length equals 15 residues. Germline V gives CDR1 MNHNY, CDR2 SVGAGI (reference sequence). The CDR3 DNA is TGTGCCGGCAGTGCTCCGGACGGACCAACCTACGAGCAGTACTTC. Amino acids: CAGSAPDGPTYEQYF.